This T cell receptor (beta chain) emerged from a study of cytomegalovirus exposure and HLA in healthy donors. Study results and limitations: V- and J-gene trimming of TCR beta was linked (in a later analysis) to a missense DCLRE1C variant. Researchers reportedly found TCR beta sequences accurately predicted most subjects' HLA-A and HLA-B alleles.

This CDR3 has 13 amino acids. Germline V lookup: CDR1 SNHLY, CDR2 FYNNEI. Concerning this clone itself: The antigen is not known. The junction departs from the called germline gene at one end, perhaps through a read error.

The study ran its PCR with 60 Vbeta and 13 Jbeta primers. The protocol was immunoSEQ multiplex PCR, while the TCRdb copy is restricted to in-frame clones and leaves out a portion. This sample has approximately 84,000 clones, with 74% found just once. The sequence was obtained from a man aged 40-49 years in good health and CMV-seropositive. The chain recombines TRBV2 with TRBJ1-6; D perhaps matches TRBD1 (5 bases). The sample was PBMCs. CDR3 DNA sequence: TGTGCCAGCAGAATCCAGGGAAATTCACCCCCCCACTTT. As protein: CASRIQGNSPPHF.